Listed below are T cell receptor beta chains from one sample, sequenced in a study of cytomegalovirus exposure and HLA in healthy donors. The repertoire was sequenced with immunoSEQ multiplex PCR; TCRdb's copy has only in-frame clones and lacks some. The sample lists more than 75,000 clones; about 92% were seen once. Sequenced: PBMCs. The receptors were gathered from a man aged 18 to 30 in good health and CMV-seronegative. CDR3s include the opening cysteine and the closing phenylalanine or tryptophan. The D gene is left open where the match is weak. Some rows have no size entry. The others give once, few or many, or a class for an expanded clone.

abundance	v_gene	j_gene	d_gene	CDR3nt	CDR3aa
NA	TRBV4-1	TRBJ1-2	TRBD1	TGCGCCAGCAGCCCAGGAATGCCTAGACGGCAGGGGGACGGCTACACCTTC	CASSPGMPRRQGDGYTF
NA	TRBV12-5	TRBJ1-2	NA	TGTGCTAGTGGGGAGGCCTATGGCTACACCTTC	CASGEAYGYTF
NA	TRBV7-2	TRBJ1-1	NA	TGTGCCAGCAGCTTAGGAGTCCGTGCCGGCACTGAAGCTTTCTTT	CASSLGVRAGTEAFF
NA	TRBV7-2	TRBJ2-7	TRBD2	TGTGCCAGCAGCTGGGGTCTAGCGGGAGGGACCTACGAGCAGTACTTC	CASSWGLAGGTYEQYF
NA	TRBV7-9	TRBJ2-1	NA	TGTGCCAGCAGTTCGTTAGTAGTCAATGAGCAGTTCTTC	CASSSLVVNEQFF
NA	TRBV25-1	TRBJ1-2	TRBD1	TGTGCCAGCACCCGGACAGGGGGCCTTCGTGGCTACACCTTC	CASTRTGGLRGYTF
once	TRBV4-2	TRBJ2-7	TRBD2	TGTGCCAGCAGCCAAGAGGGACTAGCGGGGGGCATATACGAGCAGTACTTC	CASSQEGLAGGIYEQYF
NA	TRBV7-3	TRBJ2-7	NA	TGTGCCAGCAGCTTAGGAGGGGGCGTCTACGAGCAGTACTTC	CASSLGGGVYEQYF
NA	TRBV29-1	TRBJ2-7	TRBD2	TGCAGTGCTACTAGCGGGGGCTACGAGCAGTACTTC	CSATSGGYEQYF
NA	TRBV6-6	TRBJ2-7	NA	TGTGCCAGCAGTAATACCGGGACTTCGACCTACGAGCAGTACTTC	CASSNTGTSTYEQYF
NA	TRBV5-1	TRBJ1-5	NA	TGCGCCAGCAGCCCCCAGGGGACAAGCAATCAGCCCCAGCATTTT	CASSPQGTSNQPQHF
NA	TRBV4-1	TRBJ1-4	NA	TGCGCCAGCAGCCAAGGAGCCAGGGCTAATGAAAAACTGTTTTTT	CASSQGARANEKLFF
NA	TRBV7-9	TRBJ1-1	NA	TGTGCCAGCAGCTTAAGAACAGTGAACACTGAAGCTTTCTTT	CASSLRTVNTEAFF
NA	TRBV11-3	TRBJ2-1	NA	TGTGCCAGCAGCTTAGATCAGAAATACAATGAGCAGTTCTTC	CASSLDQKYNEQFF
NA	TRBV11-3	TRBJ2-3	TRBD2	TGTGCCAGCAGCCCCGCCCGGGGGGCAGATACGCAGTATTTT	CASSPARGADTQYF
NA	TRBV6-1	TRBJ2-1	NA	TGTGCCAGCAGCAACCCGGCACAGGCCTACAATGAGCAGTTCTTC	CASSNPAQAYNEQFF
once	TRBV20-1	TRBJ2-7	NA	TGCAGTGCTCTCGGCTACGAGCAGTACTTC	CSALGYEQYF
NA	TRBV6-1	TRBJ2-3	TRBD2	TGTGCCAGCCGGACTAGCGGGGGGACAGATACGCAGTATTTT	CASRTSGGTDTQYF
NA	TRBV11-2	TRBJ2-1	TRBD1	TGTGCCAGCAGCGCTATACAGGGGGTACACAATGAGCAGTTCTTC	CASSAIQGVHNEQFF
NA	TRBV7-2	TRBJ2-1	NA	TGTGCCAGCAGCCGATCAGCGGTGCAGGAGCAGTTCTTC	CASSRSAVQEQFF
NA	TRBV7-6	TRBJ1-6	NA	TGTGCCAGCAGCTTATCTAGCTCCTATAATTCACCCCTCCACTTT	CASSLSSSYNSPLHF
NA	TRBV25-1	TRBJ2-7	NA	TGTGCCAGCAGTCGACAGTCTTCCTACGAGCAGTACTTC	CASSRQSSYEQYF